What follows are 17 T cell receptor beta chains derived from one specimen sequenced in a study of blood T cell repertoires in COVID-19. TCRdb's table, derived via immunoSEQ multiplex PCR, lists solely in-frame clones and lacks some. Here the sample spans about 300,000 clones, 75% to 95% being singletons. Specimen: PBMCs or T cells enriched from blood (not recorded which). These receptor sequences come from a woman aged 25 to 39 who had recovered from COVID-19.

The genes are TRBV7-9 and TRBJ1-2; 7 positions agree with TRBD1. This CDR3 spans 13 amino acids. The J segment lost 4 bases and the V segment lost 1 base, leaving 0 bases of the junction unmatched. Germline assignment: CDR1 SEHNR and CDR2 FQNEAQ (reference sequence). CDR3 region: CASSLGDSYGYTF. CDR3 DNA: TGTGCCAGCAGCTTAGGGGACAGCTATGGCTACACCTTC.

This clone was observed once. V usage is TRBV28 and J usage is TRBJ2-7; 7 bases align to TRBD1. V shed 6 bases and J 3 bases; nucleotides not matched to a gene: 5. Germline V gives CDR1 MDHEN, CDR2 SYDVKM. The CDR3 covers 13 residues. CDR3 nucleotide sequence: TGTGCCAGCAGCTTACCAGGGGGCTACGAGCAGTACTTC. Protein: CASSLPGGYEQYF.

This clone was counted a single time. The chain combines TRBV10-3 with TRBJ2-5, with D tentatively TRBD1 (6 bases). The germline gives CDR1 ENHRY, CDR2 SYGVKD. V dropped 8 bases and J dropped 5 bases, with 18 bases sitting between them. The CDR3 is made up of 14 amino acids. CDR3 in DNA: TGTGCCATCGGGGGCACTAGTGACATGGAGACCCAGTACTTC. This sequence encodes CAIGGTSDMETQYF.

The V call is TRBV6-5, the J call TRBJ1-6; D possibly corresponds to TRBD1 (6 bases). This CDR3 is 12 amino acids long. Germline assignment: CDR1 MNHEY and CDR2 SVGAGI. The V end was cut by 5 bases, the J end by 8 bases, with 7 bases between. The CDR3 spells CASSHRDSPLHF. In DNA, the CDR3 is TGTGCCAGCAGTCACAGGGATTCACCCCTCCACTTT.

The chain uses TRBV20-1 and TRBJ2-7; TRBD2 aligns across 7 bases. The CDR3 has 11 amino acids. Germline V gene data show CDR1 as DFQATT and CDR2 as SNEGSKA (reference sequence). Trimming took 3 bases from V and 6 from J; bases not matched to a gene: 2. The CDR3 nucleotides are TGCAGTGCTAGGCCTAGCGGCGAGCAGTACTTC. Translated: CSARPSGEQYF.

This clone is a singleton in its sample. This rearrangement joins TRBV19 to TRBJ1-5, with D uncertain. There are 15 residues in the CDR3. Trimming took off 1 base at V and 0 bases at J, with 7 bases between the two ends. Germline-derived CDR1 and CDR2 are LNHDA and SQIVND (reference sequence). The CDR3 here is CASSIGGNSNQPQHF. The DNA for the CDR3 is TGTGCCAGTAGTATAGGAGGGAATAGCAATCAGCCCCAGCATTTT.

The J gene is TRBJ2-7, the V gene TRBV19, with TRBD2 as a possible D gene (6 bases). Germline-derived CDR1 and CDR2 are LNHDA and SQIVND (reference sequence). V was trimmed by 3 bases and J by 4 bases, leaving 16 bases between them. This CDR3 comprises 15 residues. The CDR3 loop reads CASSIGGGVSYEQYF. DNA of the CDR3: TGTGCCAGTAGTATTGGGGGAGGTGTGTCTTACGAGCAGTACTTC.

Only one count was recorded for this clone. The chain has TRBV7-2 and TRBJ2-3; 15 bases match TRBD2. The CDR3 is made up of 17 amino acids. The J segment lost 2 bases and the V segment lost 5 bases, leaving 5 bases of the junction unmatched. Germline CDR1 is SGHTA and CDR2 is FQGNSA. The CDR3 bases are TGTGCCAGCAGCAGCCGGACTAGCGGGAGGGCCACAGATACGCAGTATTTT. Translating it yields CASSSRTSGRATDTQYF.

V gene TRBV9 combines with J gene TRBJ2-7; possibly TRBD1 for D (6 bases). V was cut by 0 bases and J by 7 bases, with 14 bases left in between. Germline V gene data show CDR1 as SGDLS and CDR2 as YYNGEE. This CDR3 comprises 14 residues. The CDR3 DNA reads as TGTGCCAGCAGCGTAGGACAGGTCCTTGGAGAGCAGTACTTC. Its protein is CASSVGQVLGEQYF.

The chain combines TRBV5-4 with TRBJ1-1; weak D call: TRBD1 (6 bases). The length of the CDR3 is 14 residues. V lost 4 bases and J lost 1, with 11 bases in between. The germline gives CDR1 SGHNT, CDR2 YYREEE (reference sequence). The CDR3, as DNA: TGTGCCAGCAGCCCGATACAGGGGAACACTGAAGCTTTCTTT. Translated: CASSPIQGNTEAFF.

The DNA of the CDR3 is TGTGCCAGCAGCCCACGGACTAGCGGGCCCAATGAGCAGTTCTTC. It is translated as CASSPRTSGPNEQFF. The J gene is TRBJ2-1, the V gene TRBV9; 11 nucleotides agree with TRBD2. The CDR3 sequence is 15 residues long. Germline CDR1 SGDLS, CDR2 YYNGEE. V gave up 4 bases and J gave up 6 bases; unmatched junction bases: 6.

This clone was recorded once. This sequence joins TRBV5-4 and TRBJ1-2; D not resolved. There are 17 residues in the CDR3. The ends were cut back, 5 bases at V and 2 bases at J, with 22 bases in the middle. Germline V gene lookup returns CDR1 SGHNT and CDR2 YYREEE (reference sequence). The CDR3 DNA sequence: TGTGCCAGCAGATCCAGCGGCCAAATCGGTGGGAACTATGGCTACACCTTC. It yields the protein CASRSSGQIGGNYGYTF. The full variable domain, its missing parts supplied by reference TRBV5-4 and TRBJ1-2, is ETGVTQSPTHLIKTRGQQVTLRCSSQSGHNTVSWYQQALGQGPQFIFQYYREEENGRGNFPPRFSGLQFPNYSSELNVNALELDDSALYLCASRSSGQIGGNYGYTFGSGTRLTVV.

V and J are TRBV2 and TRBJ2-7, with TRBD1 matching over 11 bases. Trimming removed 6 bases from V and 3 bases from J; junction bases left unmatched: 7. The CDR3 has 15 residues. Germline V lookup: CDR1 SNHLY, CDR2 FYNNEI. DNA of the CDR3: TGTGCCAGCAGCCGGACAGGGGGCGCAAGCTACGAGCAGTACTTC. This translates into CASSRTGGASYEQYF.

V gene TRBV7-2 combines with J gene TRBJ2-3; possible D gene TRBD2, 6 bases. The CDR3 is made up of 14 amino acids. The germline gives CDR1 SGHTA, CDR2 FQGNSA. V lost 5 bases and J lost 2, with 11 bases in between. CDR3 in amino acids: CASSRGGTTDTQYF. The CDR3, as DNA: TGTGCCAGCAGCCGTGGCGGGACCACAGATACGCAGTATTTT.

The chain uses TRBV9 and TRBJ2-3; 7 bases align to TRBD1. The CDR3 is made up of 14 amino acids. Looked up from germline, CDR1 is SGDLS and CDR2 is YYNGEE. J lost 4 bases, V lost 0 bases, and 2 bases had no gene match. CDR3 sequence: CASSVEGGADTQYF. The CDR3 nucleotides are TGTGCCAGCAGCGTAGAAGGGGGCGCAGATACGCAGTATTTT.

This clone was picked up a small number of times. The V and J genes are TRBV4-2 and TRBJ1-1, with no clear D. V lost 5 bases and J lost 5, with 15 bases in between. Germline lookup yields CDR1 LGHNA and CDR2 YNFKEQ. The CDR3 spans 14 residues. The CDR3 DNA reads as TGTGCCAGCAGCACAAGCTATGCGGGAACTGAAGCTTTCTTT. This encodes CASSTSYAGTEAFF.

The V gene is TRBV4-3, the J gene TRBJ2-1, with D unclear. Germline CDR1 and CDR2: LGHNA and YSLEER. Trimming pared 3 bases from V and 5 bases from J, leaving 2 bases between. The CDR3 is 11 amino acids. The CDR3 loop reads CASSHNNEQFF. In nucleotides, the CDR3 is TGCGCCAGCAGCCATAACAATGAGCAGTTCTTC.